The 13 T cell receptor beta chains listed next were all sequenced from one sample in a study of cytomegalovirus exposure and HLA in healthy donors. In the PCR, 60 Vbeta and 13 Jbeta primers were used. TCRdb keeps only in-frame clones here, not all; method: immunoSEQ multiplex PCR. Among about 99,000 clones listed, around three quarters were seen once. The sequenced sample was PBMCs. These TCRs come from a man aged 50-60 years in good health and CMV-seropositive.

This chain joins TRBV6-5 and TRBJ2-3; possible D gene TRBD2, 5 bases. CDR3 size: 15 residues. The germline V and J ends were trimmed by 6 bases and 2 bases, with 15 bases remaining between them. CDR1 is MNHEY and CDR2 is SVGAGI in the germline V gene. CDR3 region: CASRPGLWNTDTQYF. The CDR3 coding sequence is TGTGCCAGCAGACCCGGACTTTGGAACACAGATACGCAGTATTTT.

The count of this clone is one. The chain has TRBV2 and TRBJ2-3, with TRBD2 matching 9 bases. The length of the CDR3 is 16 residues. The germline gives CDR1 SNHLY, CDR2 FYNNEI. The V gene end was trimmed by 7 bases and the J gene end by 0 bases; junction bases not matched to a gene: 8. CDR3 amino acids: CASKKGGRASTDTQYF. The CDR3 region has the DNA TGTGCCAGCAAAAAAGGCGGGAGGGCCAGCACAGATACGCAGTATTTT.

CDR3 nucleotides: TGTGCCAGCAGCCCACGACTAGCGGGAGATGAGCAGTTCTTC. Amino acids: CASSPRLAGDEQFF. This chain joins TRBV9 and TRBJ2-1, with 12 bases lining up with TRBD2. This CDR3 contains 14 residues. The V segment lost 4 bases and the J segment 8 bases; nucleotides outside the gene matches: 4. Germline-derived CDR1 and CDR2 are SGDLS and YYNGEE.

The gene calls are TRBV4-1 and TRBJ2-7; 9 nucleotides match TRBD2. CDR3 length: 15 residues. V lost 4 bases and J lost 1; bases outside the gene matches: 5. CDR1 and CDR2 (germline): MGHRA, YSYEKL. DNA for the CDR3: TGCGCCAGCAGCCCGTTTAGCGGGGGATCCTACGAGCAGTACTTC. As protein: CASSPFSGGSYEQYF.

Here the CDR3 reads CSVTDRGVTDTQYF. DNA for the CDR3: TGCAGCGTTACGGACAGGGGGGTCACAGATACGCAGTATTTT. The J gene is TRBJ2-3, the V gene TRBV29-1, with TRBD1 identical over 10 bases. The V gene's germline CDR1 is SQVTM and CDR2 ANQGSEA. Germline trimming cut 5 bases from V and 2 bases from J; bases unmatched to any gene: 4. The CDR3 loop spans 14 amino acids.

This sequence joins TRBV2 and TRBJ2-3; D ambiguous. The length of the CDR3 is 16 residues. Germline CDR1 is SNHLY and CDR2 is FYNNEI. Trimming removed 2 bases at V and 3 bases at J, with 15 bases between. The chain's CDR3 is CASSEIPRRLTDTQYF. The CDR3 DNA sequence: TGTGCCAGCAGTGAAATTCCTAGACGGTTGACAGATACGCAGTATTTT.

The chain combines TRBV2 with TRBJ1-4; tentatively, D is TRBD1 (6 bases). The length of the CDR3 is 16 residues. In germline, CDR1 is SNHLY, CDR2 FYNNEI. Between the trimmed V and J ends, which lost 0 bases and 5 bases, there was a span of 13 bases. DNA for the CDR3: TGTGCCAGCAGTGAAGCGCTTAGGGACACCAATGAAAAACTGTTTTTT. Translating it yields CASSEALRDTNEKLFF.

CDR3 in amino acids: CASSTGRRQGNFEQYF. CDR3 DNA: TGTGCCAGCTCTACTGGGCGGAGACAGGGCAATTTTGAGCAGTACTTC. This chain links TRBV18 with TRBJ2-7; 7 nucleotides line up with TRBD1. Trimming at V came to 6 bases and at J to 7 bases, leaving 18 bases not matched to a gene. Germline loops: CDR1 KGHSH, CDR2 LQKENI. This CDR3 is 16 amino acids long.

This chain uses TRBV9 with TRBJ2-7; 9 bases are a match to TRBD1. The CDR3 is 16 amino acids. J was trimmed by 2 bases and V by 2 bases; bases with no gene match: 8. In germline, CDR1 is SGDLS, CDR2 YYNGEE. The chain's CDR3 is CASSVGQGITTYEQYF. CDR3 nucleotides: TGTGCCAGCAGCGTCGGACAGGGGATTACTACCTACGAGCAGTACTTC.

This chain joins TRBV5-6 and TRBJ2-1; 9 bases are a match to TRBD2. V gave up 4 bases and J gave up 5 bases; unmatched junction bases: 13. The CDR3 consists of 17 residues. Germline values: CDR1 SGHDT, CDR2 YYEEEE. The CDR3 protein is CASSNWGTSYYDNEQFF. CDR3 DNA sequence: TGTGCCAGCAGCAACTGGGGGACTAGCTATTATGACAATGAGCAGTTCTTC.

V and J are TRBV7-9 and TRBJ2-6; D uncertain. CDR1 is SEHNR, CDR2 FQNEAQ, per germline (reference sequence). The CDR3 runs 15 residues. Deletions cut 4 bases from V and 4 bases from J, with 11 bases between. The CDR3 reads CASSSGLWGANVLTF. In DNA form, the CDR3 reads TGTGCCAGCAGCTCAGGATTGTGGGGGGCCAACGTCCTGACTTTC.

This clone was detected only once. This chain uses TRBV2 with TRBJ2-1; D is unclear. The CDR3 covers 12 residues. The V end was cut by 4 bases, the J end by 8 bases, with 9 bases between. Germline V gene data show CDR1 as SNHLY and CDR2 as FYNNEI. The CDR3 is CASSGVFYEQFF. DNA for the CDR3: TGTGCCAGCAGTGGCGTTTTCTATGAGCAGTTCTTC.

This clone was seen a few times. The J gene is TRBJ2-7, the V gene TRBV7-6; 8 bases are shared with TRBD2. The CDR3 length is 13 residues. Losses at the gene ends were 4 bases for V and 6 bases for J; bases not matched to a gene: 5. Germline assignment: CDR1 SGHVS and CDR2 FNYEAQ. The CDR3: CASSSGLALEQYF. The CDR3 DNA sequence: TGTGCCAGCAGCTCTGGACTAGCCCTCGAGCAGTACTTC.